This T cell receptor (beta chain) was profiled in a study of cytomegalovirus exposure and HLA in healthy donors. In the case of this clone: Its antigen is undetermined.

PCR was performed using 60 Vbeta and 13 Jbeta primers. Method: immunoSEQ multiplex PCR; TCRdb's copy keeps in-frame clones and lacks some. The sample has around 140,000 clones; roughly three quarters are singletons. Study-level findings and limits: Previous analysis showed most TCR beta V segments were productive about 87% or about 30% of the time.

Germline CDR1 reads MNHEY; CDR2 reads SVGAGI. V was cut by 5 bases and J by 0 bases, with 7 bases left in between. The CDR3 covers 13 residues. This receptor was taken from a woman between 18 and 29 years old in good health and CMV-seronegative. The chain combines TRBV6-5 with TRBJ1-1; D possibly corresponds to TRBD1 (6 bases). The sequenced material came from PBMCs. This CDR3 is CASSDRMNTEAFF. The CDR3 bases are TGTGCCAGCAGTGACAGGATGAACACTGAAGCTTTCTTT.